The text below deals with one T cell receptor beta chain. Buffy coats from healthy blood donors served as controls. The sample belongs to a study of STAT5B mutations in CD4+ large granular lymphocyte leukemia. The method was immunoSEQ multiplex PCR; TCRdb's version includes in-frame clones alone and lacks a portion of them. This sample has 34,000 or so clones, with around four fifths found just once. Germline V lookup: CDR1 SGHTA, CDR2 FQGNSA. V was cut by 2 bases and J by 10 bases, with 15 bases left in between. This CDR3 region has 14 residues. The rearrangement joins TRBV7-2 to TRBJ2-1; possible D gene TRBD2, 6 bases. The sequence derives from a human donor in good health. The sequencing input was CD4+ T cells from blood buffy coats. CDR3: CASSLQGLPLEQFF. CDR3 in DNA: TGTGCCAGCAGCTTACAGGGACTCCCCTTGGAGCAGTTCTTC.